Below, one TCR beta chain is given with its context. The data originate from a study of blood T cell repertoires in COVID-19. Study-level background: Sites across the United States, Italy and Spain contributed samples from acute and convalescent COVID-19. PBMCs, B-cell-depleted T cells, or T cells were the source of the cDNA or gDNA that made up the material.

Original methodology: Quantification of nucleated cells was approximated via reference gene primer amplification. The table came from immunoSEQ multiplex PCR; TCRdb's copy has only in-frame clones and leaves some out. V and J calls plus clone size are reproduced from that table; the DNA served to infer D and trimming. The sample holds roughly 260,000 clones, approximately 90% seen once. Trimming took off 6 bases at V and 10 bases at J, with 16 bases between the two ends. Germline-derived CDR1 and CDR2 are MNHEY and SVGAGI. The CDR3 sequence is 14 residues long. The TCR was taken from a man aged 55-75 years who had recovered from COVID-19. Material for sequencing was peripheral blood. This sequence joins TRBV6-5 and TRBJ1-6; D possibly corresponds to TRBD1 (5 bases). The CDR3 region is CASSEPRGLSPLHF. The CDR3, as DNA: TGTGCCAGCAGCGAGCCCCGGGGACTGTCACCCCTCCACTTT.